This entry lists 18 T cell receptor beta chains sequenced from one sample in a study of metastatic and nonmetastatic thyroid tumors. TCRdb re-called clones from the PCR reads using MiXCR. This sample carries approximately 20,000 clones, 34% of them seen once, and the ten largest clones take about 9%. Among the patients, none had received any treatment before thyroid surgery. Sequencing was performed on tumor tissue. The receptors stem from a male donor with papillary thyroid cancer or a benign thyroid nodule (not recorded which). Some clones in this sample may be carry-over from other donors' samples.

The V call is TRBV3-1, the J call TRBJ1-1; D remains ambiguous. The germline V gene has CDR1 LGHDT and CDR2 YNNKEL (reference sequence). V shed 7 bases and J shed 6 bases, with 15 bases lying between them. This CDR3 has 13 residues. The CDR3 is CASTLGHKSEAFF. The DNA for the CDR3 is TGTGCCAGCACCCTGGGTCATAAATCTGAAGCTTTCTTT.

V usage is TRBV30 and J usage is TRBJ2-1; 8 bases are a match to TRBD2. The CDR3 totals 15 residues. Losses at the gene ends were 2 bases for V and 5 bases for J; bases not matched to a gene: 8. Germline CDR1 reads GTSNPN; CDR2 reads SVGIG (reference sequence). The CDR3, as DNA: TGTGCCTGGAGTCCGCGGGGGGCCCCAAACAATGAGCAGTTCTTC. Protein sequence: CAWSPRGAPNNEQFF. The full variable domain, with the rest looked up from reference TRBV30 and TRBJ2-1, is SQTIHQWPATLVQPVGSPLSLECTVEGTSNPNLYWYRQAAGRGLQLLFYSVGIGQISSEVPQNLSASRPQDRQFILSSKKLLLSDSGFYLCAWSPRGAPNNEQFFGPGTRLTVL.

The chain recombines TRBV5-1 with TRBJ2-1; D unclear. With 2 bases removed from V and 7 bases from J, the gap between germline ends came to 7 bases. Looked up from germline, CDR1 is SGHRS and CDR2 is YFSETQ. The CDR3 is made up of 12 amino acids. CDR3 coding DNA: TGCGCCAGCAGCTTCGGACGGAATGAGCAGTTCTTC. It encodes CASSFGRNEQFF.

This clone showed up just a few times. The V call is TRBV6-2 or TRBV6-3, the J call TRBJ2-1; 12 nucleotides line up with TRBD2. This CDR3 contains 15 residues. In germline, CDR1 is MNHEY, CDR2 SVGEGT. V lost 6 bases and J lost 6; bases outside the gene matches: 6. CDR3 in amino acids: CASSPGLAGVNEQFF. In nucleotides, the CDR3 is TGTGCCAGCAGCCCGGGACTAGCGGGTGTCAATGAGCAGTTCTTC.

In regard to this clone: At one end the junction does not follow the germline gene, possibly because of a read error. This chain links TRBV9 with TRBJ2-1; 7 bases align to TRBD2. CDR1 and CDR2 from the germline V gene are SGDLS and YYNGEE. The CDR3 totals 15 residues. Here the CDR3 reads CDSSASGIRYNEHFF. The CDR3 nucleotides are TGTGACAGCAGCGCTAGCGGAATCCGATACAATGAGCATTTCTTC.

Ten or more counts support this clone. CDR3 sequence (DNA): TGTGCCAGCAGCTTATACCCGGGTTCGGCCAAAAACATTCAGTACTTC. Translated, it gives CASSLYPGSAKNIQYF. The chain has TRBV7-2 and TRBJ2-4; D is unresolved. CDR3 length: 16 amino acids. Germline CDR1 SGHTA, CDR2 FQGNSA. The germline V and J ends were trimmed by 2 bases and 1 base, with 12 bases remaining between them.

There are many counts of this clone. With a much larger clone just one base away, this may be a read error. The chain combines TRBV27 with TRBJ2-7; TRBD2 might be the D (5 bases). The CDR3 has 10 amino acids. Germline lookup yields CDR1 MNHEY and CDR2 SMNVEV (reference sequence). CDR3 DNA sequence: TGTGCCAGCGGCGACTACAAGCAGTACTTC. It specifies CASGDYKQYF.

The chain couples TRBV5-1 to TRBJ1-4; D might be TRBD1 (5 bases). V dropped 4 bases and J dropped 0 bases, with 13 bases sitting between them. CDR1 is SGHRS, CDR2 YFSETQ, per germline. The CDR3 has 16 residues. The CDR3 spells CASSLRTPSTNEKLFF. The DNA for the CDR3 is TGCGCCAGCAGCCTTCGGACACCTTCAACTAATGAAAAACTGTTTTTT. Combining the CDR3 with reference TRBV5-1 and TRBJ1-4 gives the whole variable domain KAGVTQTPRYLIKTRGQQVTLSCSPISGHRSVSWYQQTPGQGLQFLFEYFSETQRNKGNFPGRFSGRQFSNSRSEMNVSTLELGDSALYLCASSLRTPSTNEKLFFGSGTQLSVL.

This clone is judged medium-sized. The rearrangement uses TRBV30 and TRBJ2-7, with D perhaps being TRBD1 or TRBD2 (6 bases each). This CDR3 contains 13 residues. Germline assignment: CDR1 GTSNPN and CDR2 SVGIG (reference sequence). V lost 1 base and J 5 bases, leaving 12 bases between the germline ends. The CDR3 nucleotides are TGTGCCTGGAGTGCGGGGGCGGCAAACGAGCAGTACTTC. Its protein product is CAWSAGAANEQYF.

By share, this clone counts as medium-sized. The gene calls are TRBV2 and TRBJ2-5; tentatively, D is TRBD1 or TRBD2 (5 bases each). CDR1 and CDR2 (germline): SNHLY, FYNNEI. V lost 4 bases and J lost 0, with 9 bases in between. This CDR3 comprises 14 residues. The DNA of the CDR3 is TGTGCCAGCAGTGGGGGGACGTACCAAGAGACCCAGTACTTC. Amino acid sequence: CASSGGTYQETQYF.

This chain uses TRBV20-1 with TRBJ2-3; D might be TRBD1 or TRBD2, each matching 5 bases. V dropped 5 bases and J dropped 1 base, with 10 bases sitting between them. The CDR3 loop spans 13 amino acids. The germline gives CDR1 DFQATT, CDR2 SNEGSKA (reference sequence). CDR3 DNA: TGCAGTGCTCCCTTGGGGGGCACAGATACGCAGTATTTT. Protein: CSAPLGGTDTQYF.

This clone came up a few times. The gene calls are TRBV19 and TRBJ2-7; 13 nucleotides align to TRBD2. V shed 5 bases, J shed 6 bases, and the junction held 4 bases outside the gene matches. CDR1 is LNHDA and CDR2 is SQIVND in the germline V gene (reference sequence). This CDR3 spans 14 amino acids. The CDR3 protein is CASSPRLAGGEQYF. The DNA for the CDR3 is TGTGCCAGTAGTCCCAGACTAGCGGGAGGCGAGCAGTACTTC.

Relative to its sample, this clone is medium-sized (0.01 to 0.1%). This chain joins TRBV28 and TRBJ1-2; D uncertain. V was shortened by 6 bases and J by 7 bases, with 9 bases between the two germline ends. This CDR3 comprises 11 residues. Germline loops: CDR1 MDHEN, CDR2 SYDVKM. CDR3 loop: CASSSTSGYTF. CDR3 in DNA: TGTGCCAGCAGCTCCACGAGTGGCTACACCTTC.

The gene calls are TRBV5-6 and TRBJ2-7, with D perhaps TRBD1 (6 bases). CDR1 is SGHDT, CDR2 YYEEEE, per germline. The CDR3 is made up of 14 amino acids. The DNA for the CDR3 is TGTGACATCAGCCCCACAGGGAACTCCTACGAGCAGTACTTC. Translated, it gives CDISPTGNSYEQYF. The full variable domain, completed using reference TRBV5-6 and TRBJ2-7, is DAGVTQSPTHLIKTRGQQVTLRCSPKSGHDTVSWYQQALGQGPQFIFQYYEEEERQRGNFPDRFSGHQFPNYSSELNVNALLLGDSALYLCDISPTGNSYEQYFGPGTRLTVT.

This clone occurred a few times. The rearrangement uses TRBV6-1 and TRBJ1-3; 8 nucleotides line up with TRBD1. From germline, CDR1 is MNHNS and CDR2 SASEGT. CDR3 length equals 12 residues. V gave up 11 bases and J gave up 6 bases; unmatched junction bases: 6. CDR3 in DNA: TGTGCCGTCCGGGACAGGTTAAACACCATATATTTT. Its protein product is CAVRDRLNTIYF.

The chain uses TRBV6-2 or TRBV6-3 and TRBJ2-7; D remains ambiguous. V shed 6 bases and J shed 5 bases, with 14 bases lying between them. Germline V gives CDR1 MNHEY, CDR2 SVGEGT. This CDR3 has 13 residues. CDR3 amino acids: CASSPSESHEQYF. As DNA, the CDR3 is TGTGCCAGCAGCCCATCGGAATCCCACGAGCAGTACTTC.

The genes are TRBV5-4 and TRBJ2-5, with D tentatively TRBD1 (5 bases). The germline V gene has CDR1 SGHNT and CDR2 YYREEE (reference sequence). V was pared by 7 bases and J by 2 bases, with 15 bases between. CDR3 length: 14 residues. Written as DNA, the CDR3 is TGTGCCAGCGGGCCCAGGGAATCGCAAGAGACCCAGTACTTC. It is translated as CASGPRESQETQYF.

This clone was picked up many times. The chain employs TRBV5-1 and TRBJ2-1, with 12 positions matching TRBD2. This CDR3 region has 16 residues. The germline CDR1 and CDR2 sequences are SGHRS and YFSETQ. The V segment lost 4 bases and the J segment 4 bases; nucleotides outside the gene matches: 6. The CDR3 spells CASSGSGLAGYNEQFF. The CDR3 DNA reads TGCGCCAGCAGCGGGTCGGGACTAGCGGGTTACAATGAGCAGTTCTTC.